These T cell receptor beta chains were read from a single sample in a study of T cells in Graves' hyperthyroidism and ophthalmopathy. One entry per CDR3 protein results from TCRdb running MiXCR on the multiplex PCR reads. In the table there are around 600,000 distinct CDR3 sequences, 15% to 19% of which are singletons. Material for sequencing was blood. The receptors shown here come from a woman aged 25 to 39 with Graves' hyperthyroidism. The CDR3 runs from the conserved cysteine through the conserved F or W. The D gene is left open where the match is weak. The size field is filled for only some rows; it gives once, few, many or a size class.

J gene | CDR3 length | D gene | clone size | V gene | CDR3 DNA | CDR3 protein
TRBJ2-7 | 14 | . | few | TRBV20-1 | TGCAGTGCCCTGGGGGGCGGGAGCTCCTACGAGCAGTACTTC | CSALGGGSSYEQYF
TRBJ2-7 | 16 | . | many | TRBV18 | TGTGCCAGCTCACCACTGTTACAGGGATCGACTCGCGAGCAGTACTTC | CASSPLLQGSTREQYF
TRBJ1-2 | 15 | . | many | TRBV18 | TGTGCCAGCTCACCTACGGACAGACCTGACTATGGCTACACCTTC | CASSPTDRPDYGYTF
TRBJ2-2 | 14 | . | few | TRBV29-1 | TGCAGCGTTGAAGTCCCAGCTAACACCGGGGAGCTGTTTTTT | CSVEVPANTGELFF
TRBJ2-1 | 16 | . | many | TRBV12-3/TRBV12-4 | TGTGCCAGCAGTTTAAGAACACAATTATCCTACAATGAGCAGTTCTTC | CASSLRTQLSYNEQFF
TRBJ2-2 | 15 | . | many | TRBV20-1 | TGCAGTGCTAGTTCGGGGAAGATCAAGACCGGGGAGCTGTTTTTT | CSASSGKIKTGELFF
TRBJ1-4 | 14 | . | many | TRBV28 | TGTGCCAGCAGTTGGACGGGGGCGCGGGAAAAACTGTTTTTT | CASSWTGAREKLFF
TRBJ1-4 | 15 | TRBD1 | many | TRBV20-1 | TGCAGTGCTTGGGACAGGTCCCTCACTAATGAAAAACTGTTTTTT | CSAWDRSLTNEKLFF
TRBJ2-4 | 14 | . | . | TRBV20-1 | TGCAGTGCTAGATCTTTCAGGGGGGGCAACATTCAGTACTTC | CSARSFRGGNIQYF
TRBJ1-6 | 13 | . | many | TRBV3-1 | TGTGCCAGCACCCTCGGACAGTATTCACCCCTCCACTTT | CASTLGQYSPLHF
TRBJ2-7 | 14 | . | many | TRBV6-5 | TGTGCCAGCAGCTACGGACCCAACTTTGGCGAGCAGTACTTC | CASSYGPNFGEQYF
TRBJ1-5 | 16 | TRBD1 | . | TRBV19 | TGTGCCAGTAGTATACCCGGGACAGGGGGCTTACAGCCCCAGCATTTT | CASSIPGTGGLQPQHF
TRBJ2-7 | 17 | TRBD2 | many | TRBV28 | TGTGCCAGCAGTCCCCGCGGCGGCCGGGAGGGCCTTTACGAGCAGTACTTC | CASSPRGGREGLYEQYF
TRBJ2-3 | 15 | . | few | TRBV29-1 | TGCAGCGTTGAAGTCGTGAGTTCTAGCACAGATACGCAGTATTTT | CSVEVVSSSTDTQYF
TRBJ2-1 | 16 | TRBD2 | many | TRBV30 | TGTGCCTGGAGGGGACTAGCGGAGACTTCCTACAATGAGCAGTTCTTC | CAWRGLAETSYNEQFF
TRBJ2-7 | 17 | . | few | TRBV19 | TGTGCCAGTAAACCCCGGGCCCTCAGCGGTTCTAGCTACGAGCAGTACTTC | CASKPRALSGSSYEQYF
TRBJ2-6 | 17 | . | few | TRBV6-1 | TGTGCCAGCAGTCCCCCCTTTGGGGGTCTCGGGGCCAACGTCCTGACTTTC | CASSPPFGGLGANVLTF
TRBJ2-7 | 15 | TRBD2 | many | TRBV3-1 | TGTGCCAGCAGCCGGGGACTAGCGGTACCCTACGAGCAGTACTTC | CASSRGLAVPYEQYF
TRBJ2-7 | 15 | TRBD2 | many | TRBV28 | TGTGCCAGCAGTCCATCGGCGGGAGGCTCCTACGAGCAGTACTTC | CASSPSAGGSYEQYF
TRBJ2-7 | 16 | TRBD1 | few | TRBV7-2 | TGTGCCAGCAGCTACTTAGGTGACAGGGGTCGAAACGAGCAGTACTTC | CASSYLGDRGRNEQYF
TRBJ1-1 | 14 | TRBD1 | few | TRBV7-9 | TGTGCCAGCAGCTCGGGACAGGGGAAGACTGAAGCTTTCTTT | CASSSGQGKTEAFF
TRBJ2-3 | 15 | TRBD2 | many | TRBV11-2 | TGTGCCAGCAGCACCGGGACTAGCGACGCAGATACGCAGTATTTT | CASSTGTSDADTQYF
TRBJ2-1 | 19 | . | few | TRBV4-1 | TGCGCCAGCAGCCAAGAAATTGTTGTGGAGAGGACCGACCTCAGTGAGCAGTTCTTC | CASSQEIVVERTDLSEQFF
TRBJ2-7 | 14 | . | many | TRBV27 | TGTGCCAGCGGACTAACTTTCCCGTCGGACGAGCAGTACTTC | CASGLTFPSDEQYF
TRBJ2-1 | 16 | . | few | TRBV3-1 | TGTGCCAGCAGCCCTAGTGTTGGGGGTACCTACAATGAGCAGTTCTTC | CASSPSVGGTYNEQFF
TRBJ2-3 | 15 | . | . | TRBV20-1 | TGCAGTGCTAGAGATTTTCAGGGTAGGACAGATACGCAGTATTTT | CSARDFQGRTDTQYF
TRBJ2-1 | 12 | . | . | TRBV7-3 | TGTGCCAGCAGCTCGTTGAAGAATGAGCAGTTCTTC | CASSSLKNEQFF
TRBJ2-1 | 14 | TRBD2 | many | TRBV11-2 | TGTGCCAGCAGCTTCCTAGCGGGAGTGGGTGAGCAGTTCTTC | CASSFLAGVGEQFF
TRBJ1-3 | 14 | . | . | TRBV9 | TGTGCCAGCAGCGTAGGTTACTCTGGAAACACCATATATTTT | CASSVGYSGNTIYF
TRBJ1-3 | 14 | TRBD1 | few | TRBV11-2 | TGTGCCAGCAGCGCCTGGACAGGGGAAAACACCATATATTTT | CASSAWTGENTIYF
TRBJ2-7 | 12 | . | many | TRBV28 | TGTGCCAGCAGTTTGAGGGAGTACGAGCAGTACTTC | CASSLREYEQYF
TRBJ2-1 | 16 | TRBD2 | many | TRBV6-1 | TGTGCCAGCAGTCCCCGCGGGAGCGGGGGGTTAGTTGAGCAGTTCTTC | CASSPRGSGGLVEQFF
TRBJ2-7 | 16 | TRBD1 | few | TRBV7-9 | TGTGCCAGCAGCTTAGTTGGGACAGCTATAACCTACGAGCAGTACTTC | CASSLVGTAITYEQYF
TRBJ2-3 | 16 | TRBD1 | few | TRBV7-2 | TGTGCCAGCAGCTCACCCCCGGGACAGAGAACAGATACGCAGTATTTT | CASSSPPGQRTDTQYF
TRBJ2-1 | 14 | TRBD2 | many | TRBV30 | TGTGCCTGGACGGGGACTAGCGGGAGTCTTGAGCAGTTCTTC | CAWTGTSGSLEQFF
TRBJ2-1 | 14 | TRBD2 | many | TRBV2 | TGTGCCACCCTTCTACTAGCGGGTCTGAATGAGCAGTTCTTC | CATLLLAGLNEQFF
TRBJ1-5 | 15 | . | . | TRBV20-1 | TGCAGTGCCTCCGAAGCGGGGGGTCCGGGCCAGCCCCAGCATTTT | CSASEAGGPGQPQHF
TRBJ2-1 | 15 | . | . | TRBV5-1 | TGCGCCAGCAGCTTCTTTCAGGGGCTGTACAATGAGCAGTTCTTC | CASSFFQGLYNEQFF
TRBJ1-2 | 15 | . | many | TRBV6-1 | TGTGCCAGCAGTGACCCCATGGACAGTAACTATGGCTACACCTTC | CASSDPMDSNYGYTF
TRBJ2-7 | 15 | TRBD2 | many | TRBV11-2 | TGTGCCAGCAGCTTAGAATCCAGCGGGGACTACGAGCAGTACTTC | CASSLESSGDYEQYF
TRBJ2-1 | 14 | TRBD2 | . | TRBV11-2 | TGTGCCAGCAGCCTCACTAGCGGGGTCAATGAGCAGTTCTTC | CASSLTSGVNEQFF
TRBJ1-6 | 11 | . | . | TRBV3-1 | TGTGCCAGCAGCTCTAATTGGGCCCTCCACTTT | CASSSNWALHF
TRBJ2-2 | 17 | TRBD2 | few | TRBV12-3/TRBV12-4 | TGTGCCAGCAGTTCGACTAGCGGGAGTTCCGCTTCCGGGGAGCTGTTTTTT | CASSSTSGSSASGELFF
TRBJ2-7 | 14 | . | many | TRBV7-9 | TGTGCCAGCAGCTTAGGAGAGTTCTCCTACGAGCAGTACTTC | CASSLGEFSYEQYF
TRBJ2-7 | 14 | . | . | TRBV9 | TGTGCCAGCAGCGTAGCTGGGCTAGCCTACGAGCAGTACTTC | CASSVAGLAYEQYF